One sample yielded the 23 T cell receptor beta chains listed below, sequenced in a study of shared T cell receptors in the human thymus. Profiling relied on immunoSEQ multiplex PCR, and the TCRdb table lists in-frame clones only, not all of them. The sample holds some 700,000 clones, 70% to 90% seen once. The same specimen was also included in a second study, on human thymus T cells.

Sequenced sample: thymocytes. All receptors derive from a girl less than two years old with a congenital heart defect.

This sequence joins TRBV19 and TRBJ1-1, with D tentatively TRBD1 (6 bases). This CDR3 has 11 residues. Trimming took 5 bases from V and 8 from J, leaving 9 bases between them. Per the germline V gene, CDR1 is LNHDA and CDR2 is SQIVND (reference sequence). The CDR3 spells CASSADREAFF. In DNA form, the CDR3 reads TGTGCCAGTAGTGCCGACAGGGAAGCTTTCTTT. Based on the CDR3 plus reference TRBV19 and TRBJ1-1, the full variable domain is DGGITQSPKYLFRKEGQNVTLSCEQNLNHDAMYWYRQDPGQGLRLIYYSQIVNDFQKGDIAEGYSVSREKKESFPLTVTSAQKNPTAFYLCASSADREAFFGQGTRLTVV.

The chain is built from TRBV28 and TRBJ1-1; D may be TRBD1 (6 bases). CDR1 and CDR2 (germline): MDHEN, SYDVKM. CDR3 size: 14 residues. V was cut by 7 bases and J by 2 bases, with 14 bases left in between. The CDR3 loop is CASNLQGYNTEAFF. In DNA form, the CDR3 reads TGTGCCAGCAACTTACAGGGATACAACACTGAAGCTTTCTTT. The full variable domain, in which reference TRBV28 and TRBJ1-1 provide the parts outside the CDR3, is DVKVTQSSRYLVKRTGEKVFLECVQDMDHENMFWYRQDPGLGLRLIYFSYDVKMKEKGDIPEGYSVSREKKERFSLILESASTNQTSMYLCASNLQGYNTEAFFGQGTRLTVV.

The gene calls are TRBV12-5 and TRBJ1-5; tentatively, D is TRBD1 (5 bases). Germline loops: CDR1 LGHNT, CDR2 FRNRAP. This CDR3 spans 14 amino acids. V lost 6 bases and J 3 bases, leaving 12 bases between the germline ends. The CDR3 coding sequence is TGTGCTAGTGGCACAGGACGGCACAATCAGCCCCAGCATTTT. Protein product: CASGTGRHNQPQHF. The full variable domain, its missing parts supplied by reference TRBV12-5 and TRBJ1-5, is DARVTQTPRHKVTEMGQEVTMRCQPILGHNTVFWYRQTMMQGLELLAYFRNRAPLDDSGMPKDRFSAEMPDATLATLKIQPSEPRDSAVYFCASGTGRHNQPQHFGDGTRLSIL.

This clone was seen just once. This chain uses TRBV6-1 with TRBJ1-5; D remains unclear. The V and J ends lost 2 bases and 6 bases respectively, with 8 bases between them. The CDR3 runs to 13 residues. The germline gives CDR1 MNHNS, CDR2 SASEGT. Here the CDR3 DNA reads TGTGCCAGCAGTGAATTCTCGGGTCAGCCCCAGCATTTT. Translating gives CASSEFSGQPQHF.

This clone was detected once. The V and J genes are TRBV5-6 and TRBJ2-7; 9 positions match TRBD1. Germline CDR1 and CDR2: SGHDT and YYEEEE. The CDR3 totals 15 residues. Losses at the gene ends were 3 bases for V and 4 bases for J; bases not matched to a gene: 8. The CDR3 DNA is TGTGCCAGCAGCTCCGGACAGGGGTGGATGTACGAGCAGTACTTC. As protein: CASSSGQGWMYEQYF.

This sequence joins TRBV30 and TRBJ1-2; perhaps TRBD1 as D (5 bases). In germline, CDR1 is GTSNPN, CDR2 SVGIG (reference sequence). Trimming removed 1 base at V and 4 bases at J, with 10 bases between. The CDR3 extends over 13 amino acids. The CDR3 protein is CAWSGGHTYGYTF. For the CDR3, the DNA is TGTGCCTGGAGTGGCGGACATACCTATGGCTACACCTTC.

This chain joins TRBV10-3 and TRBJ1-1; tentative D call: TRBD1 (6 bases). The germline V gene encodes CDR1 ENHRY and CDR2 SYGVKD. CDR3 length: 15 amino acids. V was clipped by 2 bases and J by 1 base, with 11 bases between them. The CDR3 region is CAISETYRENTEAFF. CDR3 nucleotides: TGTGCCATCAGTGAGACGTACAGGGAGAACACTGAAGCTTTCTTT.

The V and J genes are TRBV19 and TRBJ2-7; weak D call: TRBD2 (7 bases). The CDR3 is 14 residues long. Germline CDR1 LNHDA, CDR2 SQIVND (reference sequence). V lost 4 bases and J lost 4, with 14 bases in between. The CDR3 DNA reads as TGTGCCAGTAGTACAGGGGAGGGTCGGTACGAGCAGTACTTC. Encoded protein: CASSTGEGRYEQYF.

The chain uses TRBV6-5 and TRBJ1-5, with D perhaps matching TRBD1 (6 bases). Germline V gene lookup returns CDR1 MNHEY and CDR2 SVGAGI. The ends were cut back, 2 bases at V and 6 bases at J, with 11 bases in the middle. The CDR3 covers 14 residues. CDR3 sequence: CASSYRGGGQPQHF. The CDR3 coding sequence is TGTGCCAGCAGTTACCGGGGGGGCGGTCAGCCCCAGCATTTT.

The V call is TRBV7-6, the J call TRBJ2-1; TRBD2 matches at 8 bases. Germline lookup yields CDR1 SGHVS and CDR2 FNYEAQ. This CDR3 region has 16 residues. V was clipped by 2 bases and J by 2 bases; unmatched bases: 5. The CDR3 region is CASSLPTGGAYNEQFF. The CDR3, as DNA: TGTGCCAGCAGCTTACCCACGGGGGGGGCCTACAATGAGCAGTTCTTC.

CDR3 sequence reads: CASSRRTGDRRGFSGYTF. DNA for the CDR3: TGTGCCAGTAGCCGAAGGACAGGGGACAGGCGGGGTTTTTCTGGCTACACCTTC. The gene calls are TRBV19 and TRBJ1-2, with 9 bases identical to TRBD1. The CDR3 covers 18 residues. V was clipped by 6 bases and J by 7 bases; unmatched bases: 21. Germline loops: CDR1 LNHDA, CDR2 SQIVND (reference sequence).

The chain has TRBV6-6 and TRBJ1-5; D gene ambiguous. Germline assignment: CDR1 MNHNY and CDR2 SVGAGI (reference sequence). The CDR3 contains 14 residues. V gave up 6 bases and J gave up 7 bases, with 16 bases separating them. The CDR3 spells CASRREGVRQPQHF. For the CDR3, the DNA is TGTGCCAGCAGACGCGAGGGAGTTCGCCAGCCCCAGCATTTT.

As DNA, the CDR3 is TGTGCCAGCACCTATCCCCCAAAAGAGACCCAGTACTTC. It yields the protein CASTYPPKETQYF. The J gene is TRBJ2-5, the V gene TRBV7-6; D gene unclear. The length of the CDR3 is 13 residues. Germline values: CDR1 SGHVS, CDR2 FNYEAQ. V lost 7 bases, J lost 3 bases, and 12 bases lay in between.

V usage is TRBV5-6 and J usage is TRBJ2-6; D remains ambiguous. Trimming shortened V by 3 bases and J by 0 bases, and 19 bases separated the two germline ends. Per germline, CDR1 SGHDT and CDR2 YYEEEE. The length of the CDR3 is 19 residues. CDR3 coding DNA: TGTGCCAGCAGCTACGATGGAAGAGGAGCCTTCTCTGGGGCCAACGTCCTGACTTTC. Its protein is CASSYDGRGAFSGANVLTF.

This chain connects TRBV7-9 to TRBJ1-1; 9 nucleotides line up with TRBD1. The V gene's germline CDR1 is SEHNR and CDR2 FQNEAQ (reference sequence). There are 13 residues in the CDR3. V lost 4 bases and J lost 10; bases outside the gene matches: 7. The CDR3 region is CASSSPTGGAAFF. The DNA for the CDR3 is TGTGCCAGCAGCTCACCCACAGGGGGCGCAGCTTTCTTT.

The CDR3 DNA follows: TGTGCCAGCAGGTGGACAGGGGCAAAAGACTATGGCTACACCTTC. It encodes CASRWTGAKDYGYTF. The chain is built from TRBV27 and TRBJ1-2; 9 nucleotides match TRBD1. V lost 6 bases and J lost 3; bases outside the gene matches: 8. Germline loops: CDR1 MNHEY, CDR2 SMNVEV (reference sequence). This CDR3 spans 15 amino acids.

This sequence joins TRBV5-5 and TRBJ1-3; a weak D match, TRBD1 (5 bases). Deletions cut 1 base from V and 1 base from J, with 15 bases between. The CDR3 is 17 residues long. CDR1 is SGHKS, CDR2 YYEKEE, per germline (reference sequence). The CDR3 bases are TGTGCCAGCAGCTTGCTCAGATTAAGACAGTCTGGAAACACCATATATTTT. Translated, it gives CASSLLRLRQSGNTIYF. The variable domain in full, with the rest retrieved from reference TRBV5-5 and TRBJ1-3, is DAGVTQSPTHLIKTRGQQVTLRCSPISGHKSVSWYQQVLGQGPQFIFQYYEKEERGRGNFPDRFSARQFPNYSSELNVNALLLGDSALYLCASSLLRLRQSGNTIYFGEGSWLTVV.

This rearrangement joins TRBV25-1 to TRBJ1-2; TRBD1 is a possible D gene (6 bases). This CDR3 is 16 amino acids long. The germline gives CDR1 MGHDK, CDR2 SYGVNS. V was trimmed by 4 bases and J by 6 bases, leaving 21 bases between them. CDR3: CASSARTGHYPHGYTF. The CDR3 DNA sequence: TGTGCCAGCAGTGCACGAACGGGACACTACCCTCATGGCTACACCTTC.

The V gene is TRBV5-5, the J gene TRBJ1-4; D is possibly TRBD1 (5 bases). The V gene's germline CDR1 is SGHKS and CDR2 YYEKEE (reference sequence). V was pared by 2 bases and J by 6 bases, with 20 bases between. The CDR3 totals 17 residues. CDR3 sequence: CASSFLRRDSRDEKLFF. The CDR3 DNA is TGTGCCAGCAGCTTCTTGCGCAGGGACTCCCGGGATGAAAAACTGTTTTTT.

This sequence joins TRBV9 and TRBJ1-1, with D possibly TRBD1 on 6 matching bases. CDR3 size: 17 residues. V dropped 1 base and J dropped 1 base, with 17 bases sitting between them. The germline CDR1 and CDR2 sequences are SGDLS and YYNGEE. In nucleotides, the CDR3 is TGTGCCAGCAGCGTACCCCCTTCGGGGGGACAGAACACTGAAGCTTTCTTT. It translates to CASSVPPSGGQNTEAFF.

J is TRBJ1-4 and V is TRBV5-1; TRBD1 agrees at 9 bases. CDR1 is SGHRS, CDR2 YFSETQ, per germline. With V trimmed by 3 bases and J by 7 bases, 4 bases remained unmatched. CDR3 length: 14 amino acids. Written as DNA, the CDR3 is TGCGCCAGCAGCTCCGGGACAGGGACTGAAAAACTGTTTTTT. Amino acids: CASSSGTGTEKLFF. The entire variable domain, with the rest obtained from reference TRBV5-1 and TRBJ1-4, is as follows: KAGVTQTPRYLIKTRGQQVTLSCSPISGHRSVSWYQQTPGQGLQFLFEYFSETQRNKGNFPGRFSGRQFSNSRSEMNVSTLELGDSALYLCASSSGTGTEKLFFGSGTQLSVL.

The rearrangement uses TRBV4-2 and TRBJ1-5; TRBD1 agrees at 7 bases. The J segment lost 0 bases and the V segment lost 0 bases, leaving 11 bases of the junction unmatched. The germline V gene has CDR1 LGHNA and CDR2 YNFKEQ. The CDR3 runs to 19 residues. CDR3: CASSQDSGQALYSNQPQHF. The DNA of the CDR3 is TGTGCCAGCAGCCAAGATTCAGGACAGGCCCTCTATAGCAATCAGCCCCAGCATTTT.

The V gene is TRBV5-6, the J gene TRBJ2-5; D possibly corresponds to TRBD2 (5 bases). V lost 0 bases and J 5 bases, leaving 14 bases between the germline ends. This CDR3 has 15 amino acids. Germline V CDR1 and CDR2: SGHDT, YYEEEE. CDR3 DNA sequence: TGTGCCAGCAGCTTGGGTGGCACCCCGGGGGAGACCCAGTACTTC. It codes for CASSLGGTPGETQYF.